This TCR beta chain stems from a study of blood T cells in healthy people across ages. At least 6 million PBMCs were isolated per sample. CDR1 is SGHTA and CDR2 is FQGNSA in the germline V gene. V was trimmed by 5 bases and J by 0 bases, leaving 14 bases between them. This CDR3 contains 15 residues. This clonotype appeared a few times. What it recognizes is unknown. The use of a sample-barcoded 5' primer and a J-beta primer mix characterized a second PCR of roughly 6 to 11 cycles. In TCRdb, the 5' RACE reads were re-called with MiXCR into one record per CDR3 protein. The sample has around 500,000 distinct CDR3 sequences, about 27% seen once; the top ten hold 3% to 4%. The study's findings and limits: Strong correlation existed between TCR beta diversity and naive T cell percentage. The study regarded diversity estimates from one million T cells as underestimates.

These data also featured in a second study, about T cells of mothers and their children. That report adds: Among related mother-child pairs, overlap was slightly higher than in unrelated pairs, though not significantly.

V is TRBV7-2 and J is TRBJ2-7; maybe TRBD1 (6 bases). Sequenced sample: blood. This TCR was sampled from a boy younger than 10 in good health. The CDR3 region has the DNA TGTGCCAGCAGCAGCCGGGACACCACCTCCTACGAGCAGTACTTC. It encodes CASSSRDTTSYEQYF.